Each of the 16 T cell receptor beta chains below was sequenced from the same sample in a study of T cells in Graves' hyperthyroidism and ophthalmopathy. Template material for amplifying TCR beta CDR3 regions consisted of RNA transcripts. HTBI primers were employed in a first-round RT-PCR of the TCR CDR3. TCRdb recomputed calls from the multiplex PCR reads with MiXCR, one row per CDR3 protein. The sample shows around 500,000 distinct CDR3 sequences, about 16% of them seen only once. The sample taken for sequencing was blood. These receptor sequences come from a woman in her 30s with Graves' ophthalmopathy.

This sequence joins TRBV20-1 and TRBJ1-2; tentatively, D is TRBD1 (5 bases). The germline V gene encodes CDR1 DFQATT and CDR2 SNEGSKA (reference sequence). Trimming cost V 2 bases and J 4 bases, with 8 bases left between them. This CDR3 comprises 12 residues. In nucleotides, the CDR3 is TGCAGTGCTAGACATGGGACCTATGGCTACACCTTC. The encoded protein is CSARHGTYGYTF.

Many counts were recorded for this clonotype. The chain links TRBV7-8 to TRBJ2-1; D may be TRBD2 (6 bases). Germline-derived CDR1 and CDR2 are SGHVS and FQNEAQ. The V and J ends lost 4 bases and 6 bases respectively, with 13 bases between them. There are 14 residues in the CDR3. The CDR3 loop is CASSSGLWLNEQFF. Here the CDR3 DNA reads TGTGCCAGCAGCTCGGGACTCTGGCTCAATGAGCAGTTCTTC.

The chain combines TRBV20-1 with TRBJ2-2, with D possibly TRBD1 on 5 matching bases. Germline lookup yields CDR1 DFQATT and CDR2 SNEGSKA (reference sequence). The CDR3 contains 15 residues. V shed 3 bases and J shed 7 bases, with 18 bases lying between them. The DNA of the CDR3 is TGCAGTGCTAGCGGTCAGGGTAGTAGTGGCGGGGAGCTGTTTTTT. Its translation is CSASGQGSSGGELFF.

In its sample, this clonotype was seen a few times. J is TRBJ2-1 and V is TRBV15, with D possibly called TRBD1 or TRBD2 (6 bases each). Looked up from germline, CDR1 is LNHNV and CDR2 is YYDKDF (reference sequence). Trimming shortened V by 3 bases and J by 7 bases, and 16 bases separated the two germline ends. This CDR3 is built from 15 residues. CDR3 sequence reads: CATSSPGGGRNEQFF. The CDR3 DNA follows: TGTGCCACCAGCAGTCCCGGAGGGGGGCGGAATGAGCAGTTCTTC.

This clonotype was detected only a few times. The chain joins TRBV18 to TRBJ2-2; 10 positions match TRBD1. The J segment lost 7 bases and the V segment lost 6 bases, leaving 11 bases of the junction unmatched. CDR1 and CDR2 (germline): KGHSH, LQKENI. The CDR3 contains 16 residues. This chain's CDR3 is CASSRDRGRKDGELFF. CDR3 DNA sequence: TGTGCCAGCTCCCGAGACAGGGGGCGGAAGGACGGGGAGCTGTTTTTT.

This clonotype was seen only a few times. This chain links TRBV12-3 or TRBV12-4 with TRBJ2-1, with D possibly matching TRBD2 (6 bases). Trimming removed 4 bases from V and 7 bases from J, with 11 bases in between. The CDR3 totals 13 residues. CDR3 nucleotides: TGTGCCAGCAGTTCACGTGGGAGGAATGAGCAGTTCTTC. It translates to CASSSRGRNEQFF.

This clonotype appeared a few times. The chain combines TRBV10-3 with TRBJ1-1; weak D call: TRBD1 (5 bases). The CDR3 totals 14 residues. Germline values: CDR1 ENHRY, CDR2 SYGVKD. V was cut by 6 bases and J by 1 base, with 12 bases left in between. The CDR3 DNA sequence: TGTGCCATCAGAGGGACGAGTTCGAACACTGAAGCTTTCTTT. Its protein is CAIRGTSSNTEAFF.

This clonotype showed up many times. V is TRBV20-1 and J is TRBJ2-7, with TRBD2 matching 8 bases. The CDR3 has 15 residues. Germline V gene data show CDR1 as DFQATT and CDR2 as SNEGSKA (reference sequence). J was trimmed by 3 bases and V by 0 bases; bases with no gene match: 7. CDR3 sequence reads: CSARDIAGSDYEQYF. The CDR3 nucleotides are TGCAGTGCTAGAGATATAGCGGGGTCCGACTACGAGCAGTACTTC.

This clonotype has ten or more counts. The genes are TRBV5-1 and TRBJ2-1; 11 bases map to TRBD2. V trimming: 6 bases; J trimming: 5 bases; junction bases outside the gene matches: 7. This CDR3 has 15 residues. In germline, CDR1 is SGHRS, CDR2 YFSETQ. Here the CDR3 DNA reads TGCGCCAGCACAGAAGGGACTAGCGGTAACAATGAGCAGTTCTTC. Residues: CASTEGTSGNNEQFF.

This clonotype occurred a few times. This rearrangement joins TRBV6-2 or TRBV6-3 to TRBJ1-1; a weak D match, TRBD1 (5 bases). Trimming removed 3 bases from V and 1 base from J, with 15 bases in between. There are 16 residues in the CDR3. Germline V CDR1 and CDR2: MNHEY, SVGEGT. The CDR3 loop is CASSYPARGANTEAFF. DNA of the CDR3: TGTGCCAGCAGTTATCCGGCTAGGGGAGCGAACACTGAAGCTTTCTTT.

This clonotype was picked up many times. V usage is TRBV20-1 and J usage is TRBJ2-1, with 7 bases that match TRBD1. CDR3 size: 18 residues. The J segment lost 6 bases and the V segment lost 0 bases, leaving 17 bases of the junction unmatched. CDR1 DFQATT and CDR2 SNEGSKA come from the germline V gene (reference sequence). The CDR3 is CSARDSGLRGRVGNEQFF. The DNA for the CDR3 is TGCAGTGCTAGAGATTCGGGGTTGAGGGGGCGCGTGGGCAATGAGCAGTTCTTC.

The V call is TRBV4-1, the J call TRBJ2-1; tentative D call: TRBD2 (5 bases). Per germline, CDR1 MGHRA and CDR2 YSYEKL. The germline V and J ends were trimmed by 0 bases and 4 bases, with 16 bases remaining between them. This CDR3 is built from 17 residues. The CDR3 DNA reads TGCGCCAGCAGCCAAGATTGGCGAGAACTAGGATACAATGAGCAGTTCTTC. This sequence encodes CASSQDWRELGYNEQFF.

This clonotype was counted a few times. The chain recombines TRBV3-1 with TRBJ2-4; 7 nucleotides match TRBD1. The CDR3 has 14 residues. V shed 4 bases and J 4 bases; nucleotides not matched to a gene: 4. The germline V gene encodes CDR1 LGHDT and CDR2 YNNKEL (reference sequence). The DNA of the CDR3 is TGTGCCAGCAGCCCCTCGGGACAGAAAAACATTCAGTACTTC. This encodes CASSPSGQKNIQYF.

This clonotype was detected only a few times. The V gene is TRBV24-1, the J gene TRBJ2-7; unclear D gene. Germline values: CDR1 KGHDR, CDR2 SFDVKD. V lost 2 bases and J 0 bases, leaving 10 bases between the germline ends. The CDR3 consists of 15 residues. The CDR3 DNA reads as TGTGCCACCAGTGATTCTACCGCAAGCTCCTACGAGCAGTACTTC. Amino acids: CATSDSTASSYEQYF.

This clonotype occurred many times. The chain has TRBV6-1 and TRBJ1-1; D is uncertain. This CDR3 comprises 13 residues. Trimming pared 6 bases from V and 1 base from J, leaving 9 bases between. Per the germline V gene, CDR1 is MNHNS and CDR2 is SASEGT. In nucleotides, the CDR3 is TGTGCCAGCAGCCGCAGCGAGAACACTGAAGCTTTCTTT. Protein sequence: CASSRSENTEAFF.

This clonotype has at least ten counts. CDR3 in amino acids: CASSSRGVYNEQFF. CDR3 in DNA: TGTGCCAGCAGCTCCCGAGGGGTATACAATGAGCAGTTCTTC. This sequence joins TRBV7-9 and TRBJ2-1; D possibly matches TRBD1 or TRBD2 (5 bases each). This CDR3 has 14 residues. V lost 4 bases and J 4 bases, leaving 11 bases between the germline ends. Per the germline V gene, CDR1 is SEHNR and CDR2 is FQNEAQ (reference sequence).